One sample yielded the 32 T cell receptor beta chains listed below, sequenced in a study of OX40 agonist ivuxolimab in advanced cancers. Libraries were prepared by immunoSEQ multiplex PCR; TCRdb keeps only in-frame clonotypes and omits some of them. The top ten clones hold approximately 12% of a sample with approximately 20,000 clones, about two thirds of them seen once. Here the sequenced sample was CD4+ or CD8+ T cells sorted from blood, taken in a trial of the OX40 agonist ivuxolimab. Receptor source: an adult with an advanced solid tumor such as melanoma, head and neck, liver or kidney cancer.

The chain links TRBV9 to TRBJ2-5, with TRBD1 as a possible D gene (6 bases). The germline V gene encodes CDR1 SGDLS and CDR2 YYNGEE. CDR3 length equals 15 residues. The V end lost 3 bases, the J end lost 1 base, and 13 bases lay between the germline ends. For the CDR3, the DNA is TGTGCCAGCAGCGAGACTGTGACAGGCCAAGAGACCCAGTACTTC. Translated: CASSETVTGQETQYF.

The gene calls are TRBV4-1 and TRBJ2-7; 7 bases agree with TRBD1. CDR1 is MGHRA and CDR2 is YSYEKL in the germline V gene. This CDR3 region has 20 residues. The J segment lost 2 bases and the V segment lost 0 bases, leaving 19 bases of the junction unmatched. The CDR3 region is CASSQDRPLTGASVTYEQYF. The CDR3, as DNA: TGCGCCAGCAGCCAAGATAGGCCCCTAACAGGGGCATCGGTCACCTACGAGCAGTACTTC.

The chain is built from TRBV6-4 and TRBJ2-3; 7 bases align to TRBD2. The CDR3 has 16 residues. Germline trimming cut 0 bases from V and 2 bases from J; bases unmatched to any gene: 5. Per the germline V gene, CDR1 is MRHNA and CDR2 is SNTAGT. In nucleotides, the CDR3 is TGTGCCAGCAGTGACTCGGCTAGCGGAGACACAGATACGCAGTATTTT. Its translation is CASSDSASGDTDTQYF.

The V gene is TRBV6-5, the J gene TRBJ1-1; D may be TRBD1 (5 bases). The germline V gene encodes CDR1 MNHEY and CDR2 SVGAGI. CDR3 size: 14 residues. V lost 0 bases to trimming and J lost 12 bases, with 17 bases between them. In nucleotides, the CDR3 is TGTGCCAGCAGTTACTCGATCCGGGGCCCCTTAACTTTCTTT. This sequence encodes CASSYSIRGPLTFF.

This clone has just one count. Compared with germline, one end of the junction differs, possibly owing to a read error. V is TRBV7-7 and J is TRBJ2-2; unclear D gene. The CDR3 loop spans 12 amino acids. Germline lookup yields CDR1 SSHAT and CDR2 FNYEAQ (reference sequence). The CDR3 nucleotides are TGTGCTAGCAGCCCCCGGGCGGGGGAGCTGTTTTTT. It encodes CASSPRAGELFF. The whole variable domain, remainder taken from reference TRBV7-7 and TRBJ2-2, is GAGVSQSPRYKVTKRGQDVTLRCDPISSHATLYWYQQALGQGPEFLTYFNYEAQPDKSGLPSDRFSAERPEGSISTLTIQRTEQRDSAMYRCASSPRAGELFFGEGSRLTVL.

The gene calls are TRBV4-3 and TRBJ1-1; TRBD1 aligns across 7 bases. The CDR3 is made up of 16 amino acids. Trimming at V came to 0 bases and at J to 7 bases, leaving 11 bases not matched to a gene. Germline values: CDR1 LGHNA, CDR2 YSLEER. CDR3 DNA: TGCGCCAGCAGCCAAGATCTAGAGGCAGGGGGTAATGAAGCTTTCTTT. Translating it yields CASSQDLEAGGNEAFF.

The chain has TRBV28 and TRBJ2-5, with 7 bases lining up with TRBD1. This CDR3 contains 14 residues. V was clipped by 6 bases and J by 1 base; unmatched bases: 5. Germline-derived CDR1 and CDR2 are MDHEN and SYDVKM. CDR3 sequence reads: CASRFTGVQETQYF. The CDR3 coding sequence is TGTGCCAGCAGGTTTACAGGGGTCCAAGAGACCCAGTACTTC. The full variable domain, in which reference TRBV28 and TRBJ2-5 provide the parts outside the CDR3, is DVKVTQSSRYLVKRTGEKVFLECVQDMDHENMFWYRQDPGLGLRLIYFSYDVKMKEKGDIPEGYSVSREKKERFSLILESASTNQTSMYLCASRFTGVQETQYFGPGTRLLVL.

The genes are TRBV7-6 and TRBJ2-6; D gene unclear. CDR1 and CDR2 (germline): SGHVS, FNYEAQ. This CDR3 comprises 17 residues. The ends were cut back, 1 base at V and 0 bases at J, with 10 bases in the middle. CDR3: CASSLDAVVSGANVLTF. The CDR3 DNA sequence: TGTGCCAGCAGCTTAGATGCAGTAGTCTCTGGGGCCAACGTCCTGACTTTC.

The CDR3 loop is CASSFTAPNYGYTF. CDR3 DNA sequence: TGTGCCAGCAGCTTCACAGCCCCTAACTATGGCTACACCTTC. The rearrangement joins TRBV13 to TRBJ1-2; no reliable D call. The CDR3 sequence is 14 residues long. The germline CDR1 and CDR2 sequences are PRHDT and FYEKMQ (reference sequence). V was clipped by 3 bases and J by 0 bases, with 8 bases between them.

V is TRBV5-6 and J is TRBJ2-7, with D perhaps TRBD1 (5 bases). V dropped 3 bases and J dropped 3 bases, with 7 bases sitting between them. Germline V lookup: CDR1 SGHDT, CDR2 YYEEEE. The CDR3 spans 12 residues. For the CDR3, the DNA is TGTGCCAGCAGCTATGACAGCTACGAGCAGTACTTC. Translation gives CASSYDSYEQYF.

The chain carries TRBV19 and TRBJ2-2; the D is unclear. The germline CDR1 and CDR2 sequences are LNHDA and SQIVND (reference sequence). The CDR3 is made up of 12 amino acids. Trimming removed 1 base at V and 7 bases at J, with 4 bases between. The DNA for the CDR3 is TGTGCCAGTAGTATAGGCAGCGGGGAGCTGTTTTTT. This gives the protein CASSIGSGELFF.

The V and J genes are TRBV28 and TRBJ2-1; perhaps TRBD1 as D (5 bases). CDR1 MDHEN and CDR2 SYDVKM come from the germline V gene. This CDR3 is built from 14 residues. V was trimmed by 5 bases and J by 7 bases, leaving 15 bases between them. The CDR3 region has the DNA TGTGCCAGCAGTCCACAGATCGCAGGGAATGAGCAGTTCTTC. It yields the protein CASSPQIAGNEQFF. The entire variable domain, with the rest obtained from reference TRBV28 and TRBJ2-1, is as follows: DVKVTQSSRYLVKRTGEKVFLECVQDMDHENMFWYRQDPGLGLRLIYFSYDVKMKEKGDIPEGYSVSREKKERFSLILESASTNQTSMYLCASSPQIAGNEQFFGPGTRLTVL.

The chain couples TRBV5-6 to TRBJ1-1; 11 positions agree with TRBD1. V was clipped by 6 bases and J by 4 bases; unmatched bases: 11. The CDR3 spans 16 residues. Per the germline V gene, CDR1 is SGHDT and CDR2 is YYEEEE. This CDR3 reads CASKVSGTGGSTEAFF. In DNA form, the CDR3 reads TGTGCCAGCAAGGTTTCGGGGACAGGGGGGTCCACTGAAGCTTTCTTT.

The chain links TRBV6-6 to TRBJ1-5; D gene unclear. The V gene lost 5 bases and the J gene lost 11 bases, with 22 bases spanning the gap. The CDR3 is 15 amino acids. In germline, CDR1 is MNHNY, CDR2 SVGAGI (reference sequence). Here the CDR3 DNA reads TGTGCCAGCAGTCCCTCTAATGAGAGGTGGATAACCCAGCATTTT. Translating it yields CASSPSNERWITQHF.

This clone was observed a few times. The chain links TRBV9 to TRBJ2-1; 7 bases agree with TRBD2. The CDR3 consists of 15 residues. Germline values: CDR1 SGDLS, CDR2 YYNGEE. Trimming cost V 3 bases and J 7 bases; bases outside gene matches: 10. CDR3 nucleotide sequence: TGTGCCAGCAGCGGAGGCGGGGGAAACGGGAATGAGCAGTTCTTC. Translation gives CASSGGGGNGNEQFF.

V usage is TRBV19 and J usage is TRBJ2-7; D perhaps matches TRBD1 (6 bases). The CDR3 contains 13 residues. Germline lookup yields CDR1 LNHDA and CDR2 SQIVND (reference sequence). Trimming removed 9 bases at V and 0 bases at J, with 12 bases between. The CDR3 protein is CASRTASSYEQYF. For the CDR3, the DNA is TGTGCCAGCAGGACAGCCAGCTCCTACGAGCAGTACTTC.

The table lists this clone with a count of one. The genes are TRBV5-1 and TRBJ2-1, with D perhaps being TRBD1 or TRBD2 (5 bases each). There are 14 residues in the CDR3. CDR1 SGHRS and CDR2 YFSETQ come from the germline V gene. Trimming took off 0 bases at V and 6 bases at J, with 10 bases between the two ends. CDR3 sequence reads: CASSLDQGPNEQFF. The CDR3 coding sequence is TGCGCCAGCAGCTTGGACCAGGGACCCAATGAGCAGTTCTTC.

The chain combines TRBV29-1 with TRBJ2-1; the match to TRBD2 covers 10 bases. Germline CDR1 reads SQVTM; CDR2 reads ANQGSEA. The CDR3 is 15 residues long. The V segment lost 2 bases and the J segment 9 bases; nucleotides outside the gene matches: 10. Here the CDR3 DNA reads TGCAGCGTTGAAATATCTAGCGGGAGTTCGCTTGAGCAGTTCTTC. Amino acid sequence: CSVEISSGSSLEQFF.

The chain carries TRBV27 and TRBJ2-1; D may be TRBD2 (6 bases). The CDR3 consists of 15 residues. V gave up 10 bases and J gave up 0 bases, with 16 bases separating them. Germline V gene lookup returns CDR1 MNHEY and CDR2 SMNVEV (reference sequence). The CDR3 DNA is TGTGCCACCAGAGCGGGCGTCAGCTCCTACAATGAGCAGTTCTTC. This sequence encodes CATRAGVSSYNEQFF.

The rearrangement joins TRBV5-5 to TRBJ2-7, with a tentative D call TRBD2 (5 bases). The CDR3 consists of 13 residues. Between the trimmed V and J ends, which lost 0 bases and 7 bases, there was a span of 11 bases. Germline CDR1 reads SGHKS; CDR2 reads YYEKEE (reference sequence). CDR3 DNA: TGTGCCAGCAGCTTGGGGAGGCCTCTGGAGCAGTACTTC. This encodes CASSLGRPLEQYF.

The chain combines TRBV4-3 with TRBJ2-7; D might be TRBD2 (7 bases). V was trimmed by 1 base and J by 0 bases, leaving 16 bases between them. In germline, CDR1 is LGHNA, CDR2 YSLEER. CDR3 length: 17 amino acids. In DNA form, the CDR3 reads TGCGCCAGCAGCCAAGGGTGGGGGGGGCCTGGCTCCTACGAGCAGTACTTC. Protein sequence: CASSQGWGGPGSYEQYF.

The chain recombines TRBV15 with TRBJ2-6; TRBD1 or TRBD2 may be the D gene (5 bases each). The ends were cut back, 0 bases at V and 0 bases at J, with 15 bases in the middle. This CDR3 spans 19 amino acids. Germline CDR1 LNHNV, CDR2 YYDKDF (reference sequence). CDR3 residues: CATSRDIGDHSSGANVLTF. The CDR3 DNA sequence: TGTGCCACCAGCAGAGATATCGGGGACCATTCCTCTGGGGCCAACGTCCTGACTTTC.

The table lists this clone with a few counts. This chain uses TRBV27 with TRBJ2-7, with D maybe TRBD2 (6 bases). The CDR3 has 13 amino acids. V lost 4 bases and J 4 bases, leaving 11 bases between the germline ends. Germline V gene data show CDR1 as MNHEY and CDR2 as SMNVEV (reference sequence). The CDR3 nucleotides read TGTGCCAGCAGTTGGGGACTTCGGTACGAGCAGTACTTC. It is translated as CASSWGLRYEQYF.

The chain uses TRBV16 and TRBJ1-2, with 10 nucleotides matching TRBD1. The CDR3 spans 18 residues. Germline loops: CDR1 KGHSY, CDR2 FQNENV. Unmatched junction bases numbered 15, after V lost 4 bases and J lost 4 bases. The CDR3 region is CASSLPTGGEDKGYGYTF. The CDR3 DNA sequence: TGTGCCAGCAGCCTCCCGACAGGGGGCGAGGACAAGGGCTATGGCTACACCTTC.

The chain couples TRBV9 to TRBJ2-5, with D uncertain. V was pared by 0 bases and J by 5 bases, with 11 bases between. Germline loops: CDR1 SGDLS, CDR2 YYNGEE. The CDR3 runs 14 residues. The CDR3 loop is CASSVATEDETQYF. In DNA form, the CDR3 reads TGTGCCAGCAGCGTAGCTACAGAAGATGAGACCCAGTACTTC.

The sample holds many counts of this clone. CDR3 sequence reads: CASSLLDNEQFF. In DNA, the CDR3 is TGTGCCAGCAGTTTATTGGATAATGAGCAGTTCTTC. The chain couples TRBV28 to TRBJ2-1; D unresolved. The CDR3 spans 12 residues. The germline V and J ends were trimmed by 1 base and 7 bases, with 5 bases remaining between them. The germline V gene has CDR1 MDHEN and CDR2 SYDVKM.

As DNA, the CDR3 is TGTGCCAGCAGTTTAGGCGACCGAGGCCTAGGCGCTGAGCAGTTCTTC. It yields the protein CASSLGDRGLGAEQFF. The chain recombines TRBV27 with TRBJ2-1, with D unclear. CDR1 and CDR2 (germline): MNHEY, SMNVEV (reference sequence). CDR3 length equals 16 residues. V was clipped by 2 bases and J by 9 bases, with 20 bases between them.

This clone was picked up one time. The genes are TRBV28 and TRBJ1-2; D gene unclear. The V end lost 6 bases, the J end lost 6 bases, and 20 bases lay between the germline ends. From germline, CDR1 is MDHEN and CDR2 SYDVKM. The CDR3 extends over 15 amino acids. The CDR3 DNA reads TGTGCCAGCAGGTCTGGCCCGGGCACCGCGAATGGCTACACCTTC. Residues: CASRSGPGTANGYTF.

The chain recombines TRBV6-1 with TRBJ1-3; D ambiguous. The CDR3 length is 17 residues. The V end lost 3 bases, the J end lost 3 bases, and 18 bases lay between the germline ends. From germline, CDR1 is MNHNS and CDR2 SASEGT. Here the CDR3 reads CASSEVFLVRDGNTIYF. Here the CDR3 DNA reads TGTGCCAGCAGTGAGGTGTTTCTTGTAAGAGATGGAAACACCATATATTTT.

CDR3: CASSPEGDTQYF. CDR3 nucleotide sequence: TGTGCCAGCAGTCCTGAAGGGGATACGCAGTATTTT. V usage is TRBV6-6 and J usage is TRBJ2-3; no clear D. The CDR3 is 12 amino acids. CDR1 is MNHNY, CDR2 SVGAGI, per germline (reference sequence). The V and J ends lost 5 bases and 6 bases respectively, with 9 bases between them.

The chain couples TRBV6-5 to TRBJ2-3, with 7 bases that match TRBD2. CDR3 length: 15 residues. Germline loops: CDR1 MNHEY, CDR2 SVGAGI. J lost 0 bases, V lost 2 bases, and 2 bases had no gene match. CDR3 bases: TGTGCCAGCAGTTACAGCGGGACTAGCACAGATACGCAGTATTTT. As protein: CASSYSGTSTDTQYF.

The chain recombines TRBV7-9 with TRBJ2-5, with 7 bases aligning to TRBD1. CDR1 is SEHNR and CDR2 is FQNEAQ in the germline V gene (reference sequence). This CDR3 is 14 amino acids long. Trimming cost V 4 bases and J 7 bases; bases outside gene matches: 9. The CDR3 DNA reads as TGTGCCAGCAGCTCCGCTGACAGGGAATGGACCCAGTACTTC. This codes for CASSSADREWTQYF.